The next 13 T cell receptor beta chains were all read from a single sample in a study of OX40 agonist ivuxolimab in advanced cancers. Profiling relied on immunoSEQ multiplex PCR, and the TCRdb table lists in-frame clones only, not all of them. The sample consists of about 43,000 clones, roughly 91% of them appearing once. This specimen was CD4+ or CD8+ T cells sorted from blood, taken in a trial of the OX40 agonist ivuxolimab. Every receptor here comes from an adult with an advanced solid tumor such as melanoma, head and neck, liver or kidney cancer.

This chain joins TRBV5-4 and TRBJ2-5; no clear D gene. CDR1 and CDR2 (germline): SGHNT, YYREEE (reference sequence). With 3 bases removed from V and 2 bases from J, the gap between germline ends came to 5 bases. This CDR3 has 12 amino acids. CDR3 sequence (DNA): TGTGCCAGCAGCTCCTATCAAGAGACCCAGTACTTC. Translated: CASSSYQETQYF.

CDR3 protein: CASSLVSGGANEQFF. The CDR3, as DNA: TGTGCCAGCAGCTTGGTTAGCGGGGGTGCCAATGAGCAGTTCTTC. The chain has TRBV5-6 and TRBJ2-1; 9 bases fit TRBD2. Germline CDR1 reads SGHDT; CDR2 reads YYEEEE. V trimming: 0 bases; J trimming: 6 bases; junction bases outside the gene matches: 4. This CDR3 spans 15 amino acids. The variable domain in full, with the rest retrieved from reference TRBV5-6 and TRBJ2-1, is DAGVTQSPTHLIKTRGQQVTLRCSPKSGHDTVSWYQQALGQGPQFIFQYYEEEERQRGNFPDRFSGHQFPNYSSELNVNALLLGDSALYLCASSLVSGGANEQFFGPGTRLTVL.

V is TRBV27 and J is TRBJ1-5, with TRBD1 as a possible D gene (5 bases). Germline CDR1 and CDR2: MNHEY and SMNVEV (reference sequence). Trimming left V 5 bases short and J 4 bases short, with 15 bases between. This CDR3 has 15 amino acids. This CDR3 is CASSPGAQLNQPQHF. The CDR3 DNA is TGTGCCAGCAGTCCCGGGGCCCAGCTAAATCAGCCCCAGCATTTT.

This chain connects TRBV6-5 to TRBJ1-3, with 9 bases aligning to TRBD1. The CDR3 runs to 14 residues. J was trimmed by 5 bases and V by 6 bases; bases with no gene match: 5. Looked up from germline, CDR1 is MNHEY and CDR2 is SVGAGI. The CDR3 protein is CASSLGQGRNTIYF. As DNA, the CDR3 is TGTGCCAGCAGCCTCGGACAGGGGAGAAACACCATATATTTT.

The rearrangement uses TRBV7-8 and TRBJ2-7; no reliable D call. Trimming shortened V by 4 bases and J by 7 bases, and 8 bases separated the two germline ends. CDR3 length equals 11 residues. Germline V gene sequence: CDR1 SGHVS, CDR2 FQNEAQ. CDR3 sequence reads: CASSYRQEQYF. CDR3 coding DNA: TGTGCCAGCAGCTACCGGCAAGAGCAGTACTTC.

V usage is TRBV4-1 and J usage is TRBJ2-3, with TRBD2 matching over 9 bases. Per the germline V gene, CDR1 is MGHRA and CDR2 is YSYEKL. V shed 0 bases and J 4 bases; nucleotides not matched to a gene: 8. CDR3 size: 17 residues. The CDR3 reads CASSQEGAGGRSDTQYF. As DNA, the CDR3 is TGCGCCAGCAGCCAAGAGGGAGCGGGGGGCCGTTCAGATACGCAGTATTTT.

This rearrangement joins TRBV27 to TRBJ1-1; no clear D gene. The CDR3 covers 12 residues. Germline V gene lookup returns CDR1 MNHEY and CDR2 SMNVEV (reference sequence). Trimming removed 3 bases at V and 4 bases at J, with 6 bases between. The CDR3 DNA sequence: TGTGCCAGCAGTTTGACCGGCACTGAAGCTTTCTTT. Translating gives CASSLTGTEAFF.

This chain links TRBV7-6 with TRBJ1-1; 10 bases map to TRBD1. Germline CDR1 is SGHVS and CDR2 is FNYEAQ. This CDR3 is built from 15 residues. V lost 1 base, J lost 2 bases, and 1 base stayed unmatched. Here the CDR3 DNA reads TGTGCCAGCAGCTTAGGGGACAGGGGAAACACTGAAGCTTTCTTT. Translated: CASSLGDRGNTEAFF.

The genes are TRBV7-2 and TRBJ2-3, with 10 bases matching TRBD1. Germline assignment: CDR1 SGHTA and CDR2 FQGNSA. CDR3 length: 15 amino acids. Trimming removed 4 bases from V and 1 base from J; junction bases left unmatched: 2. The DNA for the CDR3 is TGTGCCAGCAGCTCCGGGACAGGGGGCACAGATACGCAGTATTTT. Translation: CASSSGTGGTDTQYF.

The chain joins TRBV9 to TRBJ2-5, with 16 nucleotides matching TRBD2. The junction had 7 bases not matched to a gene; V was cut back by 3 bases and J by 5 bases. This CDR3 spans 17 amino acids. Looked up from germline, CDR1 is SGDLS and CDR2 is YYNGEE. The CDR3 bases are TGTGCCAGCAGCGCCGGGACTAGCGGGAGGGCGGAGGAGACCCAGTACTTC. Its translation: CASSAGTSGRAEETQYF.

This rearrangement joins TRBV4-2 to TRBJ2-7; 7 bases are shared with TRBD1. Germline V CDR1 and CDR2: LGHNA, YNFKEQ. This CDR3 is 16 amino acids long. The J segment lost 5 bases and the V segment lost 0 bases, leaving 10 bases of the junction unmatched. The CDR3 region has the DNA TGTGCCAGCAGCCAAGACCCGTCTGTAGGGGGCAACGAGCAGTACTTC. Translation: CASSQDPSVGGNEQYF.

In this sample, this clone turned up a few times. This rearrangement joins TRBV19 to TRBJ1-6, with unresolved D. Looked up from germline, CDR1 is LNHDA and CDR2 is SQIVND (reference sequence). CDR3 length: 12 amino acids. Trimming left V 7 bases short and J 7 bases short, with 8 bases between. The CDR3 spells CASNEGNSPLHF. CDR3 DNA: TGTGCCAGTAATGAAGGGAATTCACCCCTCCACTTT. Looking up the rest from reference TRBV19 and TRBJ1-6 gives the full variable domain: DGGITQSPKYLFRKEGQNVTLSCEQNLNHDAMYWYRQDPGQGLRLIYYSQIVNDFQKGDIAEGYSVSREKKESFPLTVTSAQKNPTAFYLCASNEGNSPLHFGNGTRLTVT.

The J gene is TRBJ2-5, the V gene TRBV9, with 13 bases that match TRBD2. The CDR3 totals 16 residues. The germline V gene encodes CDR1 SGDLS and CDR2 YYNGEE. The V segment lost 3 bases and the J segment 4 bases; nucleotides outside the gene matches: 6. CDR3 in DNA: TGTGCCAGCAGCGCCGGGACTAGCGGGGAACTAGAGACCCAGTACTTC. It codes for CASSAGTSGELETQYF.